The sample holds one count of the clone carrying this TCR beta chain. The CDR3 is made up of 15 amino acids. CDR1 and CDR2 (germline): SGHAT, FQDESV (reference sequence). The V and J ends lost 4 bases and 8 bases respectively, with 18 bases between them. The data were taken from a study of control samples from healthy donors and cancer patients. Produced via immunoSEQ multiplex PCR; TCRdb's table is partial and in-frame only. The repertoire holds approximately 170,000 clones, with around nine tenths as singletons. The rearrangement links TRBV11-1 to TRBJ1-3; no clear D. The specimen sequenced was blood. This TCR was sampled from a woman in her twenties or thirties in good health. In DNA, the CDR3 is TGTGCCAGCAGCTCCCCCGGGTCTCTGGAAGACACCATATATTTT. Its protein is CASSSPGSLEDTIYF.